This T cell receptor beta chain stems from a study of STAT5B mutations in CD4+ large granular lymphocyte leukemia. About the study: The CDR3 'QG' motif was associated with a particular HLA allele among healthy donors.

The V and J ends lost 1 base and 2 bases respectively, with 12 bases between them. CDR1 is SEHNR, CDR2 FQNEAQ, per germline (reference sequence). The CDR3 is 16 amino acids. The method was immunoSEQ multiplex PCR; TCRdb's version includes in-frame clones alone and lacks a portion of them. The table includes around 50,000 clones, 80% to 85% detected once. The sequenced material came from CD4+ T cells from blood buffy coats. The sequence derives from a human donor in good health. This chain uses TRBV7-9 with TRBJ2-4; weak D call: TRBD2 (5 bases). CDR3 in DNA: TGTGCCAGCAGCTTAGGGACGGGAAGAACCAAAAACATTCAGTACTTC. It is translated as CASSLGTGRTKNIQYF.